The entry that follows covers one T cell receptor beta chain sequence. Its target is not known. This entry comes from a study of cytomegalovirus exposure and HLA in healthy donors. Whole-study findings and limits: Researchers reported that a few CMV-associated chains were confirmed in vitro as CMV antigen-specific.

The PCR ran on 60 Vbeta and 13 Jbeta primers. Clones were read by immunoSEQ multiplex PCR, and TCRdb kept only the in-frame ones, dropping some. The sample holds over 150,000 clones, roughly four fifths seen once. The specimen sequenced was PBMCs. The receptor comes from a girl aged 10-17 years in good health and CMV-seropositive.

The CDR3 protein is CASSYRDRGYGYTF. CDR3 in DNA: TGTGCCAGCAGCTACCGGGACAGGGGCTATGGCTACACCTTC. J is TRBJ1-2 and V is TRBV13, with TRBD1 identical over 10 bases. The CDR3 is made up of 14 amino acids. Germline-derived CDR1 and CDR2 are PRHDT and FYEKMQ (reference sequence). The J segment lost 4 bases and the V segment lost 4 bases, leaving 3 bases of the junction unmatched. Complete variable domain (other parts from reference TRBV13 and TRBJ1-2): AAGVIQSPRHLIKEKRETATLKCYPIPRHDTVYWYQQGPGQDPQFLISFYEKMQSDKGSIPDRFSAQQFSDYHSELNMSSLELGDSALYFCASSYRDRGYGYTFGSGTRLTVV.